These 11 T cell receptor beta chains came from one sample sequenced in a study of T cell responses to AZD1222 COVID-19 vaccine. Clones were sequenced by immunoSEQ multiplex PCR, and TCRdb holds only the in-frame ones, with some missing. The sample shows roughly 140,000 clones, approximately 92% of them seen only once. The input for sequencing was peripheral blood, taken 28 days after the second AZD1222 dose. Every receptor here comes from an adult who received the AZD1222 COVID-19 vaccine.

CDR3 in amino acids: CASSPQAEQHGYTF. The CDR3 coding sequence is TGTGCCAGCTCACCCCAAGCGGAGCAGCATGGCTACACCTTC. The rearrangement joins TRBV18 to TRBJ1-2, with D unclear. The length of the CDR3 is 14 residues. V lost 3 bases and J lost 6, with 14 bases in between. Germline V gives CDR1 KGHSH, CDR2 LQKENI.

This sequence joins TRBV18 and TRBJ1-4, with 7 positions matching TRBD1. CDR3 length equals 18 residues. With 1 base clipped from V and 0 bases from J, the junction kept 8 bases outside the gene matches. The germline gives CDR1 KGHSH, CDR2 LQKENI. CDR3 DNA sequence: TGTGCCAGCTCACCACTGTTGGGGACAGACTCAACTAATGAAAAACTGTTTTTT. Translation: CASSPLLGTDSTNEKLFF.

The rearrangement joins TRBV30 to TRBJ1-5; 8 bases match TRBD1. Germline V lookup: CDR1 GTSNPN, CDR2 SVGIG (reference sequence). There are 15 residues in the CDR3. J gave up 3 bases and V 0 bases, and 4 bases lay outside the gene matches. The DNA of the CDR3 is TGTGCCTGGAGTGTACAGGGGGAGGACAATCAGCCCCAGCATTTT. Translating it yields CAWSVQGEDNQPQHF.

The chain couples TRBV24-1 to TRBJ1-3; weak D call: TRBD1 (5 bases). Trimming stripped 5 bases from V and 0 bases from J, with 13 bases between. CDR3 size: 16 residues. CDR1 is KGHDR, CDR2 SFDVKD, per germline. CDR3 sequence: CATSAREEGSGNTIYF. CDR3 DNA sequence: TGTGCCACCAGTGCCAGGGAGGAGGGCTCTGGAAACACCATATATTTT.

This chain connects TRBV5-3 to TRBJ2-2; D not resolved. TRBV5-3 is an open reading frame, and its role is uncertain. This CDR3 is built from 8 residues. Trimming took off 10 bases at V and 7 bases at J, with 2 bases between the two ends. In DNA form, the CDR3 reads TGTGCCTGCGGGGAGCTGTTTTTT. Translated, it gives CACGELFF.

This clone came up once. The chain joins TRBV7-2 to TRBJ2-1; 8 bases are shared with TRBD2. CDR1 and CDR2 (germline): SGHTA, FQGNSA. The junction had 13 bases not matched to a gene; V was cut back by 5 bases and J by 7 bases. The CDR3 is 16 amino acids. The CDR3 reads CASSPQVAGTENEQFF. CDR3 bases: TGTGCCAGCAGCCCGCAGGTAGCGGGGACGGAGAATGAGCAGTTCTTC.

The rearrangement joins TRBV10-3 to TRBJ2-7, with D tentatively TRBD2 (5 bases). The V end lost 2 bases, the J end lost 0 bases, and 11 bases lay between the germline ends. Germline values: CDR1 ENHRY, CDR2 SYGVKD. CDR3 size: 15 residues. The CDR3 here is CAISESRGISYEQYF. The CDR3, as DNA: TGTGCCATCAGTGAGAGTAGAGGGATCTCCTACGAGCAGTACTTC.

The genes are TRBV9 and TRBJ2-4; TRBD2 aligns across 15 bases. The CDR3 extends over 17 amino acids. The germline gives CDR1 SGDLS, CDR2 YYNGEE. The V and J ends lost 0 bases and 8 bases, in that order; junction bases with no gene match: 6. Here the CDR3 DNA reads TGTGCCAGCAGCGTAGGACCAGGACTAGCGGGAGGGGACATTCAGTACTTC. Protein product: CASSVGPGLAGGDIQYF.

The chain recombines TRBV5-6 with TRBJ2-2; 8 nucleotides agree with TRBD2. This CDR3 is 15 amino acids long. Losses at the gene ends were 1 base for V and 6 bases for J; bases not matched to a gene: 5. Germline loops: CDR1 SGHDT, CDR2 YYEEEE. The CDR3 region is CASSLIREGPGELFF. The CDR3 DNA follows: TGTGCCAGCAGCTTGATCCGGGAGGGGCCCGGGGAGCTGTTTTTT.

V is TRBV4-3 and J is TRBJ2-3; D gene uncertain. Looked up from germline, CDR1 is LGHNA and CDR2 is YSLEER. Trimming pared 0 bases from V and 0 bases from J, leaving 13 bases between. The CDR3 covers 17 residues. DNA of the CDR3: TGCGCCAGCAGCCAAGATAGGTCGAGCGCCAGCACAGATACGCAGTATTTT. Protein: CASSQDRSSASTDTQYF.

This chain uses TRBV27 with TRBJ1-2; the D is unclear. Germline lookup yields CDR1 MNHEY and CDR2 SMNVEV (reference sequence). V was trimmed by 2 bases and J by 1 base, leaving 5 bases between them. CDR3 length: 13 residues. Here the CDR3 reads CASSLARNYGYTF. CDR3 nucleotides: TGTGCCAGCAGTTTAGCGCGTAACTATGGCTACACCTTC.